The sequence of this TCR beta chain was determined in a study of B cell selection in AIRE deficiency. Sorted regulatory T cells were CD4-positive, CD25-high and CD127-low or negative. Produced via immunoSEQ multiplex PCR; TCRdb's table is partial and in-frame only. The data hold roughly 23,000 clones, with roughly 91% observed a single time. The CDR3 runs 13 residues. Germline CDR1 and CDR2: SGHNT and YENEEA. Between the trimmed V and J ends, which lost 6 bases and 3 bases, there was a span of 8 bases. The sample consisted of CD4+CD25+ Tregs sorted from PBMCs. The source is a human donor in good health. This chain links TRBV11-3 with TRBJ2-2; D unresolved. This chain's CDR3 is CASSITDTGELFF. As DNA, the CDR3 is TGTGCCAGCAGTATTACGGACACCGGGGAGCTGTTTTTT. Filled out from reference TRBV11-3 and TRBJ2-2, the complete variable domain reads EAGVVQSPRYKIIEKKQPVAFWCNPISGHNTLYWYLQNLGQGPELLIRYENEEAVDDSQLPKDRFSAERLKGVDSTLKIQPAELGDSAVYLCASSITDTGELFFGEGSRLTVL.